This TCR beta chain was found in a study of human T cells and chemical hapten exposure (dated by TCRdb to the early 2020s). Looking at the study overall: For sensitization, 2% DPC in acetone was applied to a roughly 2 cm by roughly 2 cm area of upper inner arm skin. Throughout the study period of around 24 weeks, patients also received therapeutic DPC doses to the scalp every week. Patch testing on the upper back used Finn chambers containing 0.01% DPC, with scoring done after 6 days according to International Contact Dermatitis Research Group standards. The mostly female patient cohort included alopecia areata with under or over 50% scalp involvement, alopecia totalis and alopecia universalis. Libraries were pooled for sequencing, and per-sample TCR yields varied mainly because of small differences in library volumes within the pool. This study followed changes in the peripheral blood TCR repertoire in vivo during primary and secondary sensitization of alopecia patients to the hapten diphenylcyclopropenone (DPC). Patient blood was sampled pre-sensitization (week 0) and at 2, 6 and about 24 weeks after DPC sensitization. For TCR sequencing, blood came from over 25 alopecia patients at anywhere from one to four time points (pre-sensitization, 2, 6 and 24 weeks).

The junction shows trimming of 3 bases on V and 3 bases on J, plus 16 bases between the germline ends. The CDR3 numbers 16 residues from cysteine through phenylalanine. Only the CDR3 region is kept as DNA, spanning 48 bases read in frame from base 1. The germline V gene supplies CDR1 KGHSH and CDR2 LQKENI. Libraries were built with RACE. Sequencing relied on a NextSeq 500. During library preparation, unique molecular identifiers were attached to individual cDNA molecules so that TCRs could be counted quantitatively and reproducibly. Both TCR alpha and TCR beta chains were sequenced from each blood RNA sample. Per the original workflow: The median number of TCRs per sample was 95,638, ranging from roughly 23,224 to 690,600. The Decombinator software suite was used to annotate V, J and CDR3 in the TCR reads. For the PS versus PT1 abundance plots, all samples were subsampled to the same number of TCRs (28,000). TCRs were defined as expanded if absent before sensitization and observed at least eight times at the 2-week time point. The public reads were quality trimmed at Q25 with fastp and then assembled into clones with MiXCR by TCRdb, keeping productive beta chains. Here each entry gathers all rows of one CDR3 protein and keeps the most common genes and DNA. The V and J calls follow TCRdb's processing rather than the paper's. Counted in this sample were about 190,000 distinct CDR3 sequences; under 30% of them appeared once. The ten biggest clones cover approximately 2.3% of the sample.

According to the study, the label for this sample's time point signals: patch test 3, about 24 weeks after DPC sensitization. The sample's treatment or condition label, in plain terms: therapeutic diphenylcyclopropenone sensitization with weekly scalp DPC. At every patch-test visit, the blood draw took place before the patch test was put on. Patients were considered eligible if aged 18 to 70, diagnosed with alopecia and deemed suitable for DPC therapy, and patients were excluded if pregnant. Unfractionated whole blood was collected in Tempus Blood RNA tubes, and total RNA was extracted from that blood. On the study overall, not on this receptor specifically: Repeated subsampling changed both the strength of the expansion versus patch-test correlation and the threshold at which the correlation became significant. A positive correlation was found between the number of PT1 expanded TCRs and patch test score, with significance reached at thresholds 8, 16 and 32 but not 4. Alopecia, a presumed autoimmune disease, was present in all patients, so the immune response of the patients might differ from that of healthy individuals. No change with DPC sensitization was found in the number of TCRs above 1 in 1000 frequency, and no evidence of global repertoire structure alterations was found. Significantly more large CDR3 similarity clusters were formed by expanded TCRs than by pre-sensitization or healthy control sets, consistent with antigen-driven responses.

This clonotype has just a few counts. Its target antigen remains unknown. Nothing much larger sits one base from this clone, and base qualities are not available. This sequence uses TRBV18 and TRBJ2-3, with TRBD2 as a weak D call on 6 bases. Sample: whole blood, taken in connection with sensitization to the hapten diphenylcyclopropenone (DPC). This TCR came from a woman aged 40 to 50 with alopecia areata. Some clones in this sample may be carry-over from other donors' samples. CDR3 loop: CASSPGRSYPTDTQYF. The DNA sequence follows: TGTGCCAGCTCACCCGGGAGATCGTACCCGACAGATACGCAGTATTTT.